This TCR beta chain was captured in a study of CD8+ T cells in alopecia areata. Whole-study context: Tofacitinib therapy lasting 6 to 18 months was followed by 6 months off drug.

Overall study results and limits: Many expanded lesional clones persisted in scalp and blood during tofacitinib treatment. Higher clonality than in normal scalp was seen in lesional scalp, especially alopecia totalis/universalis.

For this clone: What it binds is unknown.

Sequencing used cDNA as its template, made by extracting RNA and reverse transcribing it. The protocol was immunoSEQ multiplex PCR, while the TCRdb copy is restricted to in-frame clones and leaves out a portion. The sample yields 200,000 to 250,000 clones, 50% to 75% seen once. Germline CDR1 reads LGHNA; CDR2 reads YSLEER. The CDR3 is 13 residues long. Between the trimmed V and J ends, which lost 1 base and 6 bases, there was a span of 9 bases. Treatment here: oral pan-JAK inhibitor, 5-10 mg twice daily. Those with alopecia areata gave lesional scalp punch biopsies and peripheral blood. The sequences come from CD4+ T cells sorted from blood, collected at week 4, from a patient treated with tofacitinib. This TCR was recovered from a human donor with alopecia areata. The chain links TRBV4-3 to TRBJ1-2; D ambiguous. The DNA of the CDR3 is TGCGCCAGCAGCCAAGCTGCCAGAAATGGCTACACCTTC. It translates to CASSQAARNGYTF.